This T cell receptor (beta chain) came from a study of memory CD4+ T cells and cytomegalovirus serostatus (dated by TCRdb to between 2018 and 2021). A note on the overall study: The cohort comprised about 33 healthy Belgian adults, 9 CMV seropositive and about 25 CMV seronegative. To replicate a published TCR-based CMV serostatus classifier, the study sequenced CD4+ memory TCRbeta repertoires from a Belgian cohort whose cytomegalovirus serostatus was known.

The Quick-DNA Microprep Kit was used to extract genomic DNA from the sorted cells. TCRbeta DNA was amplified with the immunoSEQ hsTCRbeta kit following the manufacturer's protocol. TCRbeta libraries were sequenced on an Illumina MiSeq instrument. On the authors' methods: After out-of-frame sequences were removed, around 2,200,000 distinct TCRbeta sequences remained, averaging roughly 67,000 per individual. Each individual was scored according to the count of over 150 previously reported CMV-associated TCRbeta sequences and the total productive distinct TCRbeta count. A beta-binomial model was reimplemented in Python, and scikit-learn random forests with default parameters were trained on US cohort data. On the Belgian cohort, classifier performance was reported as the median AUC, along with percentile confidence intervals, across 10,000 bootstrap iterations. TCRdb provides this immuneACCESS table in a form limited to in-frame rearrangements. Some clones are lacking; in checked studies, under half of them reflect an unresolved V gene, and why the rest are absent is not known. V and J calls and clone size are copied from that table; D and trimming were computed from the DNA. This sample lists about 58,000 clones; less than 85% were detected once. The ten biggest clones cover about 0.51% of the sample.

A FACSAria II was used to sort memory CD4+ T cells, defined as single viable CD3+CD4+CD8-CD45RO+ cells. CMV serostatus was determined with a Roche Elecsys assay detecting serum IgG against CMV pp150, pp28, p38 and p52. After the samples were thawed, total CD4+ T cells were enriched through positive selection using CD4 magnetic microbeads. The samples came from a different study that was designed specifically to examine the CD4+ T cell memory repertoire. Peripheral blood mononuclear cells were isolated and cryopreserved according to standard operating procedures, and serum was kept at -80 degrees C. CD3-PerCP (BW264/56), CD4-APC (RPA-T4), CD45RO-PE (UCHT1) and CD8-Pacific Orange (3B5) antibodies were used for staining, and non-viable cells were excluded with Sytox blue. The CDR3 sequence holds 13 residues, the cysteine and phenylalanine included. This entry keeps only the CDR3 DNA: 39 bases, framed from base 1. A distance of 11 bases separates the germline ends of V and J, which lose 5 bases and 9 bases respectively. Sequences LNHDA (CDR1) and SQIVND (CDR2) are obtained from the germline V gene (reference sequence).

The paper's findings and limits, for the study overall: Unlike the original study, which covered naive and memory CD4+ and CD8+ populations, the Belgian study sequenced only CD4+CD45RO+ memory cells. The results were read as suggesting that the CMV-associated TCR signature is, for the most part, present in the CD4+ memory repertoire. On the Belgian cohort, the classifier based on the original framework reached a median bootstrapped AUC of about 0.95, with a 95% CI of 0.76-1.00. For predicting CMV serostatus, the median bootstrapped AUC was 0.95 using the original framework and over 0.9 using a US-trained random forest. Among the 150 to 200 previously reported CMV-associated TCRbeta sequences, 60 to 85 showed up in the CD4+ memory repertoires, with each one found in between one and five individuals.

As concerns this clone: Its antigen has not been determined. One base away there is no much larger clone; base qualities are not given.

The sequence was collected from an adult in good health and CMV-seronegative. Some clones in this sample may be carry-over from other donors' samples. The sequence is built from TRBV19 and TRBJ1-6; TRBD1 is a weak D gene call, 5 bases matching. The sequencing input was memory CD4+ T cells from blood. This receptor carries the CDR3 CASSGPGGSPLHF. In nucleotide form, the sequence is TGTGCCAGTAGTGGGCCCGGGGGTTCACCCCTCCACTTT.